The following is a T cell receptor beta chain sequence with its context. Antigen unknown. Germline loops: CDR1 SGHRS, CDR2 YFSETQ. The CDR3 sequence is 15 residues long. Trimming removed 4 bases from V and 1 base from J, with 14 bases in between. PCR primers comprised 60 Vbeta and 13 Jbeta primers. Generated by immunoSEQ multiplex PCR, the TCRdb table keeps only in-frame clones and is missing some. The table lists 100,000 to 150,000 clones, over 70% of them singletons, with 4% in the top ten. The data were obtained in a study of cytomegalovirus exposure and HLA in healthy donors. Study-level results: The later analysis indicated that the majority of CMV-associated TCR beta chains appeared HLA-restricted. Association of a missense DCLRE1C variant with TCR beta V- and J-gene trimming was reported in a later analysis.

This rearrangement joins TRBV5-1 to TRBJ1-2; D is ambiguous. The receptor comes from a man aged 35-49 years in good health and CMV-seropositive. Sequenced material: PBMCs. For the CDR3, the DNA is TGCGCCAGCAGCCAAGGAGATGGAGTTAACTATGGCTACACCTTC. Translation gives CASSQGDGVNYGYTF.